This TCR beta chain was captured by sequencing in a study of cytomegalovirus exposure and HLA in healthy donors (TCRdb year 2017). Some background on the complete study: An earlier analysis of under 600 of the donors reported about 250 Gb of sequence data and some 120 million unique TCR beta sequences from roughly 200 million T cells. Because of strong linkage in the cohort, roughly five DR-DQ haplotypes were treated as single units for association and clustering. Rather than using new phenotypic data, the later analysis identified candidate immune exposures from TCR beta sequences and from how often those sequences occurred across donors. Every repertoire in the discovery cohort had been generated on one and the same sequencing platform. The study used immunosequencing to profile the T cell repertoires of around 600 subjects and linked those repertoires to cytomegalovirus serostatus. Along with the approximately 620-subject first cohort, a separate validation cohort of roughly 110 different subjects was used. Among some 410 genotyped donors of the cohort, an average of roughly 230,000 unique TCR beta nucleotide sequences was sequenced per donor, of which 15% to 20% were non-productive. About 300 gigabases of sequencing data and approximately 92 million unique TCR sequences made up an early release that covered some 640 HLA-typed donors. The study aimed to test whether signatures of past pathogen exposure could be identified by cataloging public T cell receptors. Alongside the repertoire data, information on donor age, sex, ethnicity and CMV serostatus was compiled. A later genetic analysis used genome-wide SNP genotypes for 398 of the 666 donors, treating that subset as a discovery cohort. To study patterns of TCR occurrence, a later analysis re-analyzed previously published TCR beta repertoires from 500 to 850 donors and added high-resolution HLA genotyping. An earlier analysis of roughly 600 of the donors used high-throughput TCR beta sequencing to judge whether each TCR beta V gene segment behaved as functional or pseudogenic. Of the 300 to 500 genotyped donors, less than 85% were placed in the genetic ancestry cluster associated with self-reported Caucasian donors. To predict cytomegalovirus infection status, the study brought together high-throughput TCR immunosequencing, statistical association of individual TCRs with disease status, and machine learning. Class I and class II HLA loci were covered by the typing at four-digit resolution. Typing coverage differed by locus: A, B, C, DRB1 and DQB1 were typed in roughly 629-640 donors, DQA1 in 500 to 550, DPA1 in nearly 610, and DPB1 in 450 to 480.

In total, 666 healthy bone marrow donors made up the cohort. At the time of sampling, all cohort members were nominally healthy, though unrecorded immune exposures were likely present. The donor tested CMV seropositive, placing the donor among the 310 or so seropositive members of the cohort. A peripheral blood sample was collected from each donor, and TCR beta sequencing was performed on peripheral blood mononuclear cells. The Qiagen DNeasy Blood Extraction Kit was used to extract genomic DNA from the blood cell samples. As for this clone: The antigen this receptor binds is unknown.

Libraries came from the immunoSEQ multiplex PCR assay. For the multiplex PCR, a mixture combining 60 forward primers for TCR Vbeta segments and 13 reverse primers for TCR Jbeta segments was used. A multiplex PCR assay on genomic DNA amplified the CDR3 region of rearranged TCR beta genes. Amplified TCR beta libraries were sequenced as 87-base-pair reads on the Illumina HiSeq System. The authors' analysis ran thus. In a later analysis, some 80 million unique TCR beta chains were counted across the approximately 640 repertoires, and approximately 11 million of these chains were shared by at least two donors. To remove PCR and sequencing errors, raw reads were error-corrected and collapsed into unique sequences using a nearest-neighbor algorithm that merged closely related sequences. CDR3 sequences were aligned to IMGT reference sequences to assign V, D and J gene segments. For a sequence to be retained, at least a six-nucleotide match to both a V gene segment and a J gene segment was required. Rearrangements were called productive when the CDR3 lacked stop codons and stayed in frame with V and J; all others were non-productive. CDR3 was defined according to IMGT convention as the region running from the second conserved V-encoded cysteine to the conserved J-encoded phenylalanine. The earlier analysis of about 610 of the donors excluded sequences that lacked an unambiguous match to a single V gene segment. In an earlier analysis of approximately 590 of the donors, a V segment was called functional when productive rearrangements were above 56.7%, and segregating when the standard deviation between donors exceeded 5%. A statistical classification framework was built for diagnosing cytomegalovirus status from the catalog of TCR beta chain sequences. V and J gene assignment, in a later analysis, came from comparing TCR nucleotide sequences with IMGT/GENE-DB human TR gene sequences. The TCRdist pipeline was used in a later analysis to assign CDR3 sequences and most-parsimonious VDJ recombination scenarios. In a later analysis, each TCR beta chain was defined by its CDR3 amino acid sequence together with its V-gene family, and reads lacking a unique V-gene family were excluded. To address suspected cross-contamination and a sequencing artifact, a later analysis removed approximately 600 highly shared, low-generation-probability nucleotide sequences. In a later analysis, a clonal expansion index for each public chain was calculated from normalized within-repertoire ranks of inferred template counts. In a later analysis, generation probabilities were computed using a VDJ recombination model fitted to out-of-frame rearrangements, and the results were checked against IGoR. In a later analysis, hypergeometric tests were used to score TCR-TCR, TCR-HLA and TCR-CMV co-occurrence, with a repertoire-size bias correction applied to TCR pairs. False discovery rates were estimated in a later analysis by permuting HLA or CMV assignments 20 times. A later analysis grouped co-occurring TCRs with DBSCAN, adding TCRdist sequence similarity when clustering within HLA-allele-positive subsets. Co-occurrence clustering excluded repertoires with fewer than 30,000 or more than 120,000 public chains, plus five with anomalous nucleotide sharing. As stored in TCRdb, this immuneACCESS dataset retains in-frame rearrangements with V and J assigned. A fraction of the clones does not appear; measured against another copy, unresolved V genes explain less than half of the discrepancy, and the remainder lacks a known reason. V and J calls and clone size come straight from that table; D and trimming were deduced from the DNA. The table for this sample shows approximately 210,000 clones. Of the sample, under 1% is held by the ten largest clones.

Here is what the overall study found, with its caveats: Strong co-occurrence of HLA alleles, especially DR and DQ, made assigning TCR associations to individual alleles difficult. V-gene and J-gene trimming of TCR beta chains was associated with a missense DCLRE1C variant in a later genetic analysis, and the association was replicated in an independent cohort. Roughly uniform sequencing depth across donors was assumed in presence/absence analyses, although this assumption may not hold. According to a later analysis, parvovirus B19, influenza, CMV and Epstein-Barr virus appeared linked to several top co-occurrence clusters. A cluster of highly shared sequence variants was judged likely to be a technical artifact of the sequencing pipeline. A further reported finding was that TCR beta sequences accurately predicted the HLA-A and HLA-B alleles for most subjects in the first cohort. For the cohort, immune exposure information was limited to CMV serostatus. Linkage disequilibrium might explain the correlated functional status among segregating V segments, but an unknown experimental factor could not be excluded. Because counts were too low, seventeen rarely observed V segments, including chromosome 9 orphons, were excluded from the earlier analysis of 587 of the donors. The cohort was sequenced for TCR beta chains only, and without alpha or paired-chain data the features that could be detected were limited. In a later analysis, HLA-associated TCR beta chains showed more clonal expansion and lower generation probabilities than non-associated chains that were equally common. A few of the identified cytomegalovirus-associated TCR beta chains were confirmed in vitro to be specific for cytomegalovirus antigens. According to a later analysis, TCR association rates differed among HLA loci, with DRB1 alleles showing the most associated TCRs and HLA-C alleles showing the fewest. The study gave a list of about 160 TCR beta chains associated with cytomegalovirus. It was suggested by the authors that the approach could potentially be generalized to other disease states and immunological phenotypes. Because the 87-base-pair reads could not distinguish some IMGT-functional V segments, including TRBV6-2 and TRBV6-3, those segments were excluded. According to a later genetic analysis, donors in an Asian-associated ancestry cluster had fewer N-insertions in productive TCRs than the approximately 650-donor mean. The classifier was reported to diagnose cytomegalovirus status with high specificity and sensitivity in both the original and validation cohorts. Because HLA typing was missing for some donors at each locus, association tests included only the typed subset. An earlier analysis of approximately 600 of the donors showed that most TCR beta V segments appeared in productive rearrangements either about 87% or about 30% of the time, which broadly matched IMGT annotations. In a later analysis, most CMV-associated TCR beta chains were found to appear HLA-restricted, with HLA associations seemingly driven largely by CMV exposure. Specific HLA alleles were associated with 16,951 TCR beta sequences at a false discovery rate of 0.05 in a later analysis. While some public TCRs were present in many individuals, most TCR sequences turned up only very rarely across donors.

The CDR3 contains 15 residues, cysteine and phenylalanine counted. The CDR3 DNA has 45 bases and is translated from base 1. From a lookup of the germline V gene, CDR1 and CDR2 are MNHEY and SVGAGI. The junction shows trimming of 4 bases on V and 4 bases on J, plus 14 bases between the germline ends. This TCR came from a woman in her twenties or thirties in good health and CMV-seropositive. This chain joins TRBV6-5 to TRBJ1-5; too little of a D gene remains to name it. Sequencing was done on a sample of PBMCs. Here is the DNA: TGTGCCAGCAGTTCAGGCCTCTTCCCTAATCAGCCCCAGCATTTT. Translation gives CASSSGLFPNQPQHF.